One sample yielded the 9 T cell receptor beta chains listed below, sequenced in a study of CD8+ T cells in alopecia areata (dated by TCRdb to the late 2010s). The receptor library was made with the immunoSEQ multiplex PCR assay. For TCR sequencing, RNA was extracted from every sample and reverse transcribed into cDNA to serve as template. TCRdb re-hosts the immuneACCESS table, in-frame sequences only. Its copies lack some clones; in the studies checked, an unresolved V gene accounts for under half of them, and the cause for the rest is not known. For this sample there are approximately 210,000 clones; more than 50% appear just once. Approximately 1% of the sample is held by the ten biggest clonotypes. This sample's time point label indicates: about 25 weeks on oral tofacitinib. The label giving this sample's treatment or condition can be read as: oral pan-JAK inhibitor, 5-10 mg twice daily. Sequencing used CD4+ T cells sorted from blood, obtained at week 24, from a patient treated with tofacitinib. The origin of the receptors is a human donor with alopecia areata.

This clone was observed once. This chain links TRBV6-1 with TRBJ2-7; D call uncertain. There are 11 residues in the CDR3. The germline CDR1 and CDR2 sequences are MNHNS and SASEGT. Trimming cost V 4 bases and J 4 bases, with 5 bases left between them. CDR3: CASSGSYEQYF. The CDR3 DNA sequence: TGTGCCAGCAGTGGTTCATACGAGCAGTACTTC.

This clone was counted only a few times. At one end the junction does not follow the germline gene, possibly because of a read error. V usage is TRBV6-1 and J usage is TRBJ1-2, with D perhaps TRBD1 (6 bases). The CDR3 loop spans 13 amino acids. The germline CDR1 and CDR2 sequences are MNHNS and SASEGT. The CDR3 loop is CASREGGDNGYTF. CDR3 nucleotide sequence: TGTGCCAGCCGTGAGGGGGGAGATAACGGCTACACCTTC.

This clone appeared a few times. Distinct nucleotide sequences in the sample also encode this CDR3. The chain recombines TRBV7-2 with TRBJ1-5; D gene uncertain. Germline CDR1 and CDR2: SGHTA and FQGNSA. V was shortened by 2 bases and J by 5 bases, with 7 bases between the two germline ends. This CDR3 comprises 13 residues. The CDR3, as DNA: TGTGCCAGCAGCTTACGGGGTGATCAGCCCCAGCATTTT. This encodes CASSLRGDQPQHF.

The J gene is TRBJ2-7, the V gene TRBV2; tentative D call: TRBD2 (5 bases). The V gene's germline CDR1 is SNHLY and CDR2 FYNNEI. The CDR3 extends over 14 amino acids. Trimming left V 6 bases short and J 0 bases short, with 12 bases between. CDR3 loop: CASSPGISSYEQYF. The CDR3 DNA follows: TGTGCCAGCAGCCCGGGGATTAGCTCCTACGAGCAGTACTTC.

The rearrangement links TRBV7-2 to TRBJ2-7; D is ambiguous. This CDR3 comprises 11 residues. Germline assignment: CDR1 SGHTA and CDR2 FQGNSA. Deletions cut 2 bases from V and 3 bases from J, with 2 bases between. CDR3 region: CASSLNYEQYF. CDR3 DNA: TGTGCCAGCAGCTTAAACTACGAGCAGTACTTC.

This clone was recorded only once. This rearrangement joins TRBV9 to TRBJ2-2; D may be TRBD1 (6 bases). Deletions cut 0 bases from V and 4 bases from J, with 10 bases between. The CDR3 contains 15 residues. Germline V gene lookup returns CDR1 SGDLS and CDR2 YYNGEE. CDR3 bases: TGTGCCAGCAGCGTAGTGGGACAAGTCACCGGGGAGCTGTTTTTT. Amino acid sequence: CASSVVGQVTGELFF.

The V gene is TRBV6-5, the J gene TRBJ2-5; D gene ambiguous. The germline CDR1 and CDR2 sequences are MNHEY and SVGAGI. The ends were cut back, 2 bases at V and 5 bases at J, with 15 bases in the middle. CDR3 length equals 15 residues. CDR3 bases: TGTGCCAGCAGTTACATCCGGGCGGCCCGGGAGACCCAGTACTTC. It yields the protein CASSYIRAARETQYF.

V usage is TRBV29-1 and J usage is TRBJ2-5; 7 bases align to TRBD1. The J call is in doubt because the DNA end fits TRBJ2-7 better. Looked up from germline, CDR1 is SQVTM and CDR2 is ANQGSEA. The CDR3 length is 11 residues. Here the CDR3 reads CSVGTGYEQYF. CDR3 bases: TGCAGCGTTGGGACAGGCTACGAGCAGTACTTC.

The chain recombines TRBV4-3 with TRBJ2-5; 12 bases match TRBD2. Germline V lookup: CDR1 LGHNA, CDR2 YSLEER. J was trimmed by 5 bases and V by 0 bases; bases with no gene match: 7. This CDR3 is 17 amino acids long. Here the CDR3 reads CASSQELAGGPYETQYF. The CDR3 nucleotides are TGCGCCAGCAGCCAAGAGCTAGCGGGGGGGCCGTATGAGACCCAGTACTTC.